Shown below are 21 T cell receptor beta chains from a single sample sequenced in a study of control samples from healthy donors and cancer patients (dated by TCRdb to between 2020 and 2021). Libraries were prepared through the immunoSEQ multiplex PCR assay. Drawn from immuneACCESS, this table holds only the in-frame rearrangements with V and J called that TCRdb kept. Clones are partly lost; checked studies trace under half to an unresolved V gene and leave the rest unexplained. The sample table contains roughly 160,000 clones; only one count was recorded for about 86% of them. The ten top clones hold over 4% of the sample. The sequencing sample was made of blood. The receptors here all came from a young woman in good health.

This clone was recorded only once. This rearrangement joins TRBV4-1 to TRBJ2-7; possibly TRBD2 for D (6 bases). V lost 2 bases and J 0 bases, leaving 17 bases between the germline ends. The CDR3 length is 17 residues. Germline CDR1 MGHRA, CDR2 YSYEKL. CDR3 region: CASSQKSGYGSSYEQYF. In nucleotides, the CDR3 is TGCGCCAGCAGCCAAAAGAGTGGTTACGGGAGCTCCTACGAGCAGTACTTC.

This clone has only one observation. The chain recombines TRBV9 with TRBJ2-7, with 8 nucleotides matching TRBD1. The CDR3 loop spans 15 amino acids. From germline, CDR1 is SGDLS and CDR2 YYNGEE. V dropped 0 bases and J dropped 5; count of bases not matched to a gene: 7. In DNA form, the CDR3 reads TGTGCCAGCAGCGTAGGTGGGGACAGGACCCACGAGCAGTACTTC. It specifies CASSVGGDRTHEQYF.

V gene TRBV7-9 combines with J gene TRBJ2-7; D unclear. CDR1 is SEHNR and CDR2 is FQNEAQ in the germline V gene (reference sequence). The CDR3 contains 12 residues. Trimming left V 5 bases short and J 5 bases short, with 10 bases between. The CDR3 DNA sequence: TGTGCCAGCAGCCGCTTTGGGAACGAGCAGTACTTC. Translation: CASSRFGNEQYF.

The V and J genes are TRBV6-5 and TRBJ1-3; D is unresolved. Germline V gene data show CDR1 as MNHEY and CDR2 as SVGAGI. This CDR3 region has 13 residues. With 5 bases removed from V and 7 bases from J, the gap between germline ends came to 12 bases. CDR3 residues: CASSLGWRNTIYF. In nucleotides, the CDR3 is TGTGCCAGCAGTCTCGGGTGGAGGAACACCATATATTTT.

The chain has TRBV13 and TRBJ2-2; D perhaps matches TRBD1 (6 bases). This CDR3 has 13 amino acids. Germline V gene data show CDR1 as PRHDT and CDR2 as FYEKMQ (reference sequence). Trimming removed 2 bases at V and 8 bases at J, with 9 bases between. The CDR3 bases are TGTGCCAGCAGCTTAATACAGGGAGGGGAGCTGTTTTTT. Residues: CASSLIQGGELFF.

The V and J genes are TRBV10-3 and TRBJ1-1; D not certain. The CDR3 sequence is 16 residues long. CDR1 is ENHRY and CDR2 is SYGVKD in the germline V gene. V gave up 2 bases and J gave up 1 base, with 14 bases separating them. The CDR3 region is CAISEPRGMGNTEAFF. CDR3 coding DNA: TGTGCCATCAGTGAGCCAAGAGGTATGGGGAACACTGAAGCTTTCTTT.

This clone showed up just once. The chain recombines TRBV2 with TRBJ2-5; D is possibly TRBD1 (6 bases). The V gene lost 3 bases and the J gene lost 7 bases, with 9 bases spanning the gap. Germline V gene lookup returns CDR1 SNHLY and CDR2 FYNNEI. There are 12 residues in the CDR3. This CDR3 is CASSDRGRTQYF. The CDR3 DNA follows: TGTGCCAGCAGTGACAGGGGTAGGACCCAGTACTTC.

This CDR3 is CASSPKEGPSRSYEQYF. The CDR3 DNA follows: TGTGCCAGCAGCCCCAAGGAGGGTCCCAGCCGCTCCTACGAGCAGTACTTC. J is TRBJ2-7 and V is TRBV5-4; D possibly corresponds to TRBD2 (6 bases). From germline, CDR1 is SGHNT and CDR2 YYREEE (reference sequence). The CDR3 covers 17 residues. Trimming took 4 bases from V and 0 from J, leaving 20 bases between them. Using reference TRBV5-4 and TRBJ2-7 for the parts outside the CDR3, the full variable domain is ETGVTQSPTHLIKTRGQQVTLRCSSQSGHNTVSWYQQALGQGPQFIFQYYREEENGRGNFPPRFSGLQFPNYSSELNVNALELDDSALYLCASSPKEGPSRSYEQYFGPGTRLTVT.

The chain has TRBV28 and TRBJ1-5; TRBD1 aligns across 10 bases. This CDR3 has 15 residues. Per germline, CDR1 MDHEN and CDR2 SYDVKM. The junction had 3 bases not matched to a gene; V was cut back by 5 bases and J by 2 bases. The CDR3 loop reads CASSVTGGRNQPQHF. The CDR3 bases are TGTGCCAGCAGTGTGACAGGGGGCCGCAATCAGCCCCAGCATTTT.

CDR3 residues: CASSGDTQYF. The CDR3 DNA sequence: TGTGCCAGCAGTGGGGATACGCAGTATTTT. V and J are TRBV12-3 or TRBV12-4 and TRBJ2-3; D unresolved. There are 10 residues in the CDR3. Deletions cut 5 bases from V and 6 bases from J, with 3 bases between.

The chain joins TRBV11-2 to TRBJ2-7; 10 bases align to TRBD2. Germline V gene lookup returns CDR1 SGHAT and CDR2 FQNNGV. J lost 3 bases, V lost 5 bases, and 7 bases had no gene match. The CDR3 loop spans 15 amino acids. CDR3: CASSRSPSGSYEQYF. The CDR3, as DNA: TGTGCCAGCAGCCGAAGCCCTAGCGGGAGCTACGAGCAGTACTTC.

The chain links TRBV6-4 to TRBJ2-2, with 7 nucleotides matching TRBD2. The V and J ends lost 6 bases and 4 bases, in that order; junction bases with no gene match: 8. The CDR3 sequence is 15 residues long. Germline V gene data show CDR1 as MRHNA and CDR2 as SNTAGT. In DNA form, the CDR3 reads TGTGCCAGCAGCCCTGGGGTAGCGGGCACCGGGGAGCTGTTTTTT. Translating gives CASSPGVAGTGELFF.

This clone was recorded only once. The chain recombines TRBV18 with TRBJ2-3, with unresolved D. The V and J ends lost 6 bases and 3 bases respectively, with 7 bases between them. This CDR3 spans 12 amino acids. CDR1 and CDR2 (germline): KGHSH, LQKENI. The CDR3 bases are TGTGCCAGCTCCCCAAATACAGATACGCAGTATTTT. Amino acid sequence: CASSPNTDTQYF. Full variable domain (remainder filled in from reference TRBV18 and TRBJ2-3): NAGVMQNPRHLVRRRGQEARLRCSPMKGHSHVYWYRQLPEEGLKFMVYLQKENIIDESGMPKERFSAEFPKEGPSILRIQQVVRGDSAAYFCASSPNTDTQYFGPGTRLTVL.

The J gene is TRBJ2-1, the V gene TRBV24-1, with 10 bases fitting TRBD1. The germline gives CDR1 KGHDR, CDR2 SFDVKD. The CDR3 is made up of 17 amino acids. With 4 bases clipped from V and 4 bases from J, the junction kept 9 bases outside the gene matches. CDR3 sequence (DNA): TGTGCCACCAGTGACTGGACAGGGGGAAGGGGTTACAATGAGCAGTTCTTC. Translating it yields CATSDWTGGRGYNEQFF.

J is TRBJ2-6 and V is TRBV10-3, with 11 nucleotides matching TRBD1. V was clipped by 11 bases and J by 1 base; unmatched bases: 4. The CDR3 has 15 residues. From germline, CDR1 is ENHRY and CDR2 SYGVKD. CDR3 sequence: CAFGTGGSGANVLTF. The CDR3 nucleotides are TGTGCCTTCGGGACAGGGGGATCTGGGGCCAACGTCCTGACTTTC.

This clone was seen only a few times. V is TRBV5-6 and J is TRBJ1-5, with D possibly matching TRBD1 (5 bases). From germline, CDR1 is SGHDT and CDR2 YYEEEE. Trimming left V 4 bases short and J 7 bases short, with 9 bases between. The CDR3 runs to 12 residues. The CDR3 here is CASSRGWQPQHF. The CDR3 DNA reads as TGTGCCAGCAGCAGGGGATGGCAGCCCCAGCATTTT.

This clone was seen many times. CDR3 in DNA: TGCAGCGCCGGCCAAGGGGTGTCCTACGAGCAGTACTTC. This translates into CSAGQGVSYEQYF. The chain couples TRBV29-1 to TRBJ2-7, with D tentatively TRBD1 (5 bases). Trimming took 7 bases from V and 1 from J, leaving 14 bases between them. This CDR3 has 13 amino acids. Looked up from germline, CDR1 is SQVTM and CDR2 is ANQGSEA.

The chain has TRBV10-3 and TRBJ2-7; 8 bases are shared with TRBD1. The CDR3 contains 14 residues. V shed 3 bases and J 4 bases; nucleotides not matched to a gene: 5. In germline, CDR1 is ENHRY, CDR2 SYGVKD. The CDR3 sequence: CAISDRRQGYEQYF. The DNA of the CDR3 is TGTGCCATCAGTGATAGGAGACAGGGGTACGAGCAGTACTTC.

The V and J genes are TRBV24-1 and TRBJ2-7, with 9 bases aligning to TRBD2. Looked up from germline, CDR1 is KGHDR and CDR2 is SFDVKD. The J segment lost 6 bases and the V segment lost 9 bases, leaving 14 bases of the junction unmatched. CDR3 length: 15 amino acids. CDR3 protein: CATGGLAGDGVEQYF. CDR3 bases: TGTGCCACCGGGGGCTTAGCGGGAGATGGTGTCGAGCAGTACTTC.

The chain recombines TRBV7-9 with TRBJ2-1, with unresolved D. Germline CDR1 and CDR2: SEHNR and FQNEAQ (reference sequence). V lost 5 bases to trimming and J lost 8 bases, with 13 bases between them. CDR3 size: 13 residues. The CDR3 DNA sequence: TGTGCCAGCAGCACCCTCCCTGGCGATGAGCAGTTCTTC. This sequence encodes CASSTLPGDEQFF. Drawing the rest from reference TRBV7-9 and TRBJ2-1, the complete variable domain is DTGVSQNPRHKITKRGQNVTFRCDPISEHNRLYWYRQTLGQGPEFLTYFQNEAQLEKSRLLSDRFSAERPKGSFSTLEIQRTEQGDSAMYLCASSTLPGDEQFFGPGTRLTVL.

Concerning this clone itself: The sample has other DNA sequences that encode this CDR3 too. The chain recombines TRBV9 with TRBJ2-5; 9 bases are a match to TRBD2. Trimming cost V 2 bases and J 4 bases; bases outside gene matches: 3. Germline loops: CDR1 SGDLS, CDR2 YYNGEE. The CDR3 contains 14 residues. CDR3 loop: CASSVGSGGETQYF. In DNA form, the CDR3 reads TGTGCCAGCAGCGTGGGTAGCGGGGGAGAGACCCAGTACTTC. Full variable domain (rest looked up from reference TRBV9 and TRBJ2-5): DSGVTQTPKHLITATGQRVTLRCSPRSGDLSVYWYQQSLDQGLQFLIQYYNGEERAKGNILERFSAQQFPDLHSELNLSSLELGDSALYFCASSVGSGGETQYFGPGTRLLVL.